This is a list of T cell receptor beta chains from one sample in a study of human T cells and chemical hapten exposure. TCRdb reprocessed the RACE reads via MiXCR and lists one record per CDR3 protein. This table has just over 350,000 distinct CDR3 sequences, about 6.9% appearing once. The input for sequencing was whole blood, taken in connection with sensitization to the hapten diphenylcyclopropenone (DPC). The receptors here all came from a woman younger than 35 with alopecia areata. Some clones in this sample may be carry-over from other donors' samples. The CDR3 runs from the conserved cysteine through the conserved F or W. A D gene is named only where the DNA matches it firmly. Size tells how often a clone was seen (once, few, many) or the class of an expanded clone, and some rows leave it out.

V	D	J	size	CDR3	DNA
TRBV13	.	TRBJ2-7	.	CASSLNRAYEQYF	TGTGCCAGCAGCTTGAACAGGGCGTACGAGCAGTACTTC
TRBV4-2	.	TRBJ1-2	many	CASSQSRGRYGYTF	TGTGCCAGCAGCCAGAGCAGGGGACGCTATGGCTACACCTTC
TRBV18	.	TRBJ2-1	few	CASSPPAGMNEQFF	TGTGCCAGCTCACCACCGGCAGGGATGAATGAGCAGTTCTTC
TRBV6-9	.	TRBJ1-5	many	CASSYGSPQHF	TGTGCCAGCAGTTACGGGTCGCCCCAGCATTTT
TRBV5-1	.	TRBJ2-7	.	CASSFAPGSSYEQYF	TGCGCCAGCAGCTTCGCCCCTGGGAGCTCCTACGAGCAGTACTTC
TRBV5-6	.	TRBJ2-5	few	CASSLVGALGETQYF	TGTGCCAGCAGCTTGGTCGGGGCGCTGGGGGAGACCCAGTACTTC
TRBV6-5	.	TRBJ2-5	few	CASSYVGAANPTQETQYF	TGTGCCAGCAGTTACGTGGGGGCCGCGAATCCCACCCAAGAGACCCAGTACTTC
TRBV7-9	TRBD2	TRBJ2-3	.	CASSLLTSGGPYF	TGTGCCAGCAGCTTATTGACTAGCGGTGGACCGTATTTT
TRBV20-1	.	TRBJ1-6	many	CSASGFPLNRGVYNSPLHF	TGCAGTGCTTCGGGTTTCCCTCTCAATCGAGGGGTGTACAATTCACCCCTCCACTTT
TRBV5-6	.	TRBJ2-3	.	CASSLGLVADTQYF	TGTGCCAGCAGCTTGGGACTAGTGGCAGATACGCAGTATTTT
TRBV18	TRBD1	TRBJ1-1	few	CASSQGQEAFF	TGTGCCAGCTCACAGGGACAGGAAGCTTTCTTT
TRBV28	TRBD1	TRBJ2-5	many	CATSRDRRFQETQYF	TGTGCCACCTCCCGGGACAGGCGCTTCCAAGAGACCCAGTACTTC
TRBV12-3/TRBV12-4	TRBD1	TRBJ1-2	many	CASRSRDRGTRDGYTF	TGTGCCAGCAGGTCCCGGGACAGGGGCACTCGGGATGGCTACACCTTC
TRBV6-1	.	TRBJ1-1	many	CASSETGVLNTEAFF	TGTGCCAGCAGTGAGACAGGTGTTTTGAACACTGAAGCTTTCTTT
TRBV29-1	.	TRBJ2-3	.	CSVEGRASTDTQYF	TGCAGCGTTGAGGGAAGGGCCAGCACAGATACGCAGTATTTT
TRBV6-2/TRBV6-3	TRBD1	TRBJ1-6	few	CATSRPAGTGHSPLHF	TGTGCCACCTCCCGTCCGGCCGGGACAGGGCATTCACCCCTCCACTTT
TRBV27	TRBD1	TRBJ2-6	many	CASSRTGVDSGANVLTF	TGTGCCAGCAGCAGGACAGGAGTCGACTCTGGGGCCAACGTCCTGACTTTC
TRBV7-2	TRBD1	TRBJ1-1	.	CASSSRRQGEAFF	TGTGCCAGCAGCTCCCGACGACAGGGTGAAGCTTTCTTT
TRBV12-3/TRBV12-4	TRBD2	TRBJ2-5	.	CASSFRLARQETQYF	TGTGCCAGCAGTTTTCGACTAGCGCGCCAAGAGACCCAGTACTTC
TRBV25-1	.	TRBJ1-5	few	CASSDLQGNQPQHF	TGTGCCAGCAGTGACCTACAGGGCAATCAGCCCCAGCATTTT
TRBV6-4	.	TRBJ1-5	many	CASSESPSEGGQPQHF	TGTGCCAGCAGTGAAAGTCCCTCGGAGGGGGGACAGCCCCAGCATTTT
TRBV7-2	.	TRBJ2-7	.	CASSPEVHEQYF	TGTGCCAGCAGCCCCGAAGTCCACGAGCAGTACTTC
TRBV12-3/TRBV12-4	.	TRBJ2-7	many	CASSLVRSAYEQYF	TGTGCCAGCAGTTTAGTAAGGTCGGCCTACGAGCAGTACTTC
TRBV9	.	TRBJ2-3	few	CASSPSERGRTDTQYF	TGTGCCAGCAGCCCTAGCGAAAGGGGCCGCACAGATACGCAGTATTTT
TRBV30	TRBD1	TRBJ1-1	few	CAWSKQGDTEAFF	TGTGCCTGGAGTAAGCAGGGGGACACTGAAGCTTTCTTT
TRBV3-1	TRBD2	TRBJ2-2	.	CASSLTSGGAYTGELFF	TGTGCCAGCAGTCTGACTAGCGGGGGGGCCTACACCGGGGAGCTGTTTTTT
TRBV7-2	.	TRBJ2-4	few	CASSLESRDIQYF	TGTGCCAGCAGCTTGGAGAGCCGGGACATTCAGTACTTC